The rows below give T cell receptor beta chains drawn from one sample of a study of blood T cell repertoires in COVID-19. The assay was immunoSEQ multiplex PCR, and TCRdb's table has in-frame clones only and misses some. The sample lists some 300,000 clones; about 90% were seen once. Sequences were obtained from peripheral blood. All receptors derive from a man aged 18 to 29 with active or convalescent COVID-19. Each CDR3 is given with its conserved first and last residue. Fields, in order: CDR3 protein, V gene, J gene.

CDR3aa: CASTHAGGGYNEQFF; v_gene: TRBV5-6; j_gene: TRBJ2-1
CDR3aa: CASSFESRGDTQYF; v_gene: TRBV5-1; j_gene: TRBJ2-3
CDR3aa: CASRPSGRGEQYF; v_gene: TRBV4-1; j_gene: TRBJ2-7
CDR3aa: CASSQGGTTNTGELFF; v_gene: TRBV14; j_gene: TRBJ2-2
CDR3aa: CASSPDLRDTGELFF; v_gene: TRBV7-8; j_gene: TRBJ2-2
CDR3aa: CASSAGTANAETQYF; v_gene: TRBV9; j_gene: TRBJ2-5
CDR3aa: CASSSVLSYEQYF; v_gene: TRBV27; j_gene: TRBJ2-7
CDR3aa: CASSPTQVGSTGAWGYTF; v_gene: TRBV2; j_gene: TRBJ1-2
CDR3aa: CASTPGQGKGTEAFF; v_gene: TRBV6-2/TRBV6-3; j_gene: TRBJ1-1
CDR3aa: CASSLGAREKLFF; v_gene: TRBV7-8; j_gene: TRBJ1-4
CDR3aa: CASILGSNGDTQYF; v_gene: TRBV6-5; j_gene: TRBJ2-3
CDR3aa: CASRPTGGAGSPLHF; v_gene: TRBV28; j_gene: TRBJ1-6
CDR3aa: CSASPFRSGGFTDTQYF; v_gene: TRBV20-1; j_gene: TRBJ2-3
CDR3aa: CSVGEGNTEAFF; v_gene: TRBV29-1; j_gene: TRBJ1-1
CDR3aa: CASSPRQQGRDYGYTF; v_gene: TRBV9; j_gene: TRBJ1-2
CDR3aa: CASRTVDSGVTEAFF; v_gene: TRBV2; j_gene: TRBJ1-1
CDR3aa: CASSFQGMGNYGYTF; v_gene: TRBV19; j_gene: TRBJ1-2
CDR3aa: CATSDLIDEQFF; v_gene: TRBV24-1; j_gene: TRBJ2-1
CDR3aa: CASRANHYWDRDYEQYF; v_gene: TRBV19; j_gene: TRBJ2-7
CDR3aa: CSVEGRKRGTYQETQYF; v_gene: TRBV29-1; j_gene: TRBJ2-5
CDR3aa: CASSPRSGLNTGELFF; v_gene: TRBV18; j_gene: TRBJ2-2
CDR3aa: CASTAWARHLYNSPLHF; v_gene: TRBV19; j_gene: TRBJ1-6
CDR3aa: CASVSRRLAGGADTQYF; v_gene: TRBV28; j_gene: TRBJ2-3
CDR3aa: CASSLAQGFNQPQHF; v_gene: TRBV7-8; j_gene: TRBJ1-5
CDR3aa: CASEPGPGENSPLHF; v_gene: TRBV7-9; j_gene: TRBJ1-6
CDR3aa: CASTGKNEQFF; v_gene: TRBV13; j_gene: TRBJ2-1
CDR3aa: CASSSLAGGQVDEQYF; v_gene: TRBV5-4; j_gene: TRBJ2-7
CDR3aa: CASSFTGSGLYEQYF; v_gene: TRBV5-6; j_gene: TRBJ2-7
CDR3aa: CASSPEGHRNYGYTF; v_gene: TRBV3-1/TRBV3-2; j_gene: TRBJ1-2
CDR3aa: CASSSGNYGYTF; v_gene: TRBV6-2/TRBV6-3; j_gene: TRBJ1-2
CDR3aa: CASSRGDSNQPQHF; v_gene: TRBV19; j_gene: TRBJ1-5
CDR3aa: CASSYRTSGGPNTGELFF; v_gene: TRBV5-6; j_gene: TRBJ2-2
CDR3aa: CASSSGLAGKETQYF; v_gene: TRBV6-6; j_gene: TRBJ2-5
CDR3aa: CSVGKGQPPYEQYF; v_gene: TRBV29-1; j_gene: TRBJ2-7
CDR3aa: CASSVTSENTGELFF; v_gene: TRBV9; j_gene: TRBJ2-2
CDR3aa: CASSQDPAGTSGIRNEQFF; v_gene: TRBV4-1; j_gene: TRBJ2-1
CDR3aa: CASSLKGDPGLGFYEQYF; v_gene: TRBV4-1; j_gene: TRBJ2-7
CDR3aa: CASASGASTDTQYF; v_gene: TRBV27; j_gene: TRBJ2-3
CDR3aa: CAISWTGGPNEKLFF; v_gene: TRBV10-3; j_gene: TRBJ1-4
CDR3aa: CASSLTTSAGELFF; v_gene: TRBV7-9; j_gene: TRBJ2-2
CDR3aa: CASSMDLQGLNNSPLHF; v_gene: TRBV19; j_gene: TRBJ1-6
CDR3aa: CSAQAHTEAFF; v_gene: TRBV20-1; j_gene: TRBJ1-1
CDR3aa: CASTRVRDSDTQYF; v_gene: TRBV5-5; j_gene: TRBJ2-3
CDR3aa: CASRLGGAGANVLTF; v_gene: TRBV5-4; j_gene: TRBJ2-6
CDR3aa: CASSLRGTDTQYF; v_gene: TRBV11-2; j_gene: TRBJ2-3
CDR3aa: CASSLKGSDRANKYEQYF; v_gene: TRBV7-3; j_gene: TRBJ2-7
CDR3aa: CASSQGQAHYGYTF; v_gene: TRBV4-1; j_gene: TRBJ1-2
CDR3aa: CASSRLTGAEQYF; v_gene: TRBV14; j_gene: TRBJ2-7
CDR3aa: CASTSDSTWGLEQYF; v_gene: TRBV9; j_gene: TRBJ2-7
CDR3aa: CASSVPGTGGNTEAFF; v_gene: TRBV7-9; j_gene: TRBJ1-1